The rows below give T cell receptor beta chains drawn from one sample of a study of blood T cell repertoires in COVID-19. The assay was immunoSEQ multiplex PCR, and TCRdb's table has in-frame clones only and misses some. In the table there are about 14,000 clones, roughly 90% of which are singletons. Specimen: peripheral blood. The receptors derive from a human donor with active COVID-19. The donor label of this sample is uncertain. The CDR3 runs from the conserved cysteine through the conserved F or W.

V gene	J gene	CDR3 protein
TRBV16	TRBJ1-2	CASSQSTQGASYGYTF
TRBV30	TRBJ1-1	CAQTGLITEAFF
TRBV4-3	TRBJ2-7	CASSTRTGEVEQYF
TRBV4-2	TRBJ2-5	CASSQDLRLAGGQETQYF
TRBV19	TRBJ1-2	CASSPQDKRSYTF
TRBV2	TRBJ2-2	CASSVSGGWTGELFF
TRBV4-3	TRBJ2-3	CASSQDGPAGSTDTQYF
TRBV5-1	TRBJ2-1	CASSLAGGPRNEQFF
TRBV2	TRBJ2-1	CASSSYNEQFF
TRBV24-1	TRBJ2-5	CATSDFGTSGGQETQYF
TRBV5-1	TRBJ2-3	CASSRGTTRDTQYF
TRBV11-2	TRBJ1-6	CASSSNQGLGAYNSPLHF
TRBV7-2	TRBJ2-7	CASSLVPDLSYEQYF
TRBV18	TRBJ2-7	CASSPGDRPYEQYF
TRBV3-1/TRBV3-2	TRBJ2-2	CASSRGGTSHTGELFF
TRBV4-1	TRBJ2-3	CASSQTSNAQYF
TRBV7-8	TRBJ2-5	CASSLGDRVETQYF
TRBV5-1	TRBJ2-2	CASSFITGGTGELFF
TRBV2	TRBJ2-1	CASTPGSGSYNEQFF
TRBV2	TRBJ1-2	CASSGGQNYGYTF
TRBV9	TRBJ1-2	CASSLNYGYTF
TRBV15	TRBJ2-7	CATSRMGQAGTYEQYF
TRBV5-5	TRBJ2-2	CASTEITGELFF
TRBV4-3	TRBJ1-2	CASSQLSNAFYGYTF
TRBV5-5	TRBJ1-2	CASSVWLGAIDGYTF
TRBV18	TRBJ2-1	CASSPLLAGGRNEQFF
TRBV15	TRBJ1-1	CATSTHRGPEAFF